This T cell receptor (beta chain) was profiled in a study of human T cells and chemical hapten exposure. Study observations and caveats: Expanded TCR sets contained significantly more large CDR3 similarity clusters than controls.

For this clonotype: Its antigen remains unknown.

The time point is: patch test 2, 6 weeks after DPC sensitization. Treatment meaning: therapeutic diphenylcyclopropenone sensitization with weekly scalp DPC. TCRdb itself ran the RACE reads through MiXCR, one entry per CDR3 protein. The sample contains fewer than 100,000 distinct CDR3 sequences, 9% to 9.5% of which appear only once. Sample: whole blood, taken in connection with sensitization to the hapten diphenylcyclopropenone (DPC). The receptor was derived from a woman aged 35 to 49 with alopecia areata. Some clones in this sample may be carry-over from other donors' samples.

The CDR3 DNA is TGTGCCAGCAGTCGGACGGCGGGAGCGGAGACCCAGTACTTC. It is translated as CASSRTAGAETQYF. The V gene is TRBV12-3 or TRBV12-4, the J gene TRBJ2-5, with 7 bases that match TRBD2. The CDR3 covers 14 residues. V gave up 5 bases and J gave up 5 bases; unmatched junction bases: 8.